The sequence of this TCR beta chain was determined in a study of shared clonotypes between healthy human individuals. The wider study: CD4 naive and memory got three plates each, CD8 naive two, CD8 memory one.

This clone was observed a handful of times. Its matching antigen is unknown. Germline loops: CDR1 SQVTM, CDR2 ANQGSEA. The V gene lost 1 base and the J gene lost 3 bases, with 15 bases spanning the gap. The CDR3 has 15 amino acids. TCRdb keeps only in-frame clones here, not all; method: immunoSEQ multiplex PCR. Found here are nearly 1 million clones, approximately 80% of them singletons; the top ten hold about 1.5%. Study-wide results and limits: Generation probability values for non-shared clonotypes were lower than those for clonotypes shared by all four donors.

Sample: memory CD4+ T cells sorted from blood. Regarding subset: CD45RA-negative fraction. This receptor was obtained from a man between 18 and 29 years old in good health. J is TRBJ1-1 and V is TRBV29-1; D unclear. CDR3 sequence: CSVEVVGSRDTEAFF. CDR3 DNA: TGCAGCGTTGAAGTGGTAGGGTCCCGGGACACTGAAGCTTTCTTT.